These T cell receptor beta chains were read from a single sample in a study of vaccination and CD4 T cells after COVID-19. TCRdb reprocessed the PCR reads with MiXCR, giving one entry per CDR3 protein. The table records 6,000 to 8,500 distinct CDR3 sequences, over 55% of them present only once. These receptors lack a known antigen. The specimen sequenced was CD4+ T cells from blood, cultured in vitro. All receptors come from a human donor who had recovered from COVID-19. Both conserved end residues are part of each CDR3. A D gene is named only where the DNA matches it firmly. The listing skips clone size in some rows; elsewhere it reads once, few, many or a size class.

TRBJ1-1	TRBV7-2	.	.	TGTGCCAGCAGCTTACTACGGCAGGGTGGTGAAGCTTTCTTT	CASSLLRQGGEAFF
TRBJ2-5	TRBV27	TRBD2	.	TGTGCCAGCAGCTCACGGGGAGGGGGACTAGGGGGTCCAGAGACCCAGTACTTC	CASSSRGGGLGGPETQYF
TRBJ1-6	TRBV5-4	.	.	TGTGCCAGCAGCTCTACCAATTCACCCCTCCACTTT	CASSSTNSPLHF
TRBJ1-5	TRBV7-2	.	few	TGTGCCAGCAGCTTAACCCCAGGGTTGGAGCAGCCCCAGCATTTT	CASSLTPGLEQPQHF
TRBJ2-1	TRBV4-1	TRBD1	.	TGCGCCAGCAGCCTGACAGGGACCTACAATGAGCAGTTCTTC	CASSLTGTYNEQFF
TRBJ2-1	TRBV7-2	.	.	TGTGCCAGCAGCTTAAGAGGGGGGGCCGACAATGAGCAGTTCTTC	CASSLRGGADNEQFF
TRBJ2-3	TRBV24-1	.	few	TGTGCCACCAGTGACCTAGGGGGGGAGGGTACGCAGTATTTT	CATSDLGGEGTQYF
TRBJ1-2	TRBV6-1	.	few	TGTGCCAGCAGTGAAGTAGGGCAGCTACTATATGGCTACACCTTC	CASSEVGQLLYGYTF
TRBJ2-7	TRBV7-9	TRBD1	medium-sized	TGTGCCAGCAGCTCGGGGGACAGGGGGAAATACGAGCAGTACTTC	CASSSGDRGKYEQYF
TRBJ1-2	TRBV24-1	.	.	TGTGCCACCAGTGACCCCTACTATGGCTACACCTTC	CATSDPYYGYTF
TRBJ1-1	TRBV6-1	.	.	TGTGCCAGCAGGCCCGGACAGACGAACACTGAAGCTTTCTTT	CASRPGQTNTEAFF